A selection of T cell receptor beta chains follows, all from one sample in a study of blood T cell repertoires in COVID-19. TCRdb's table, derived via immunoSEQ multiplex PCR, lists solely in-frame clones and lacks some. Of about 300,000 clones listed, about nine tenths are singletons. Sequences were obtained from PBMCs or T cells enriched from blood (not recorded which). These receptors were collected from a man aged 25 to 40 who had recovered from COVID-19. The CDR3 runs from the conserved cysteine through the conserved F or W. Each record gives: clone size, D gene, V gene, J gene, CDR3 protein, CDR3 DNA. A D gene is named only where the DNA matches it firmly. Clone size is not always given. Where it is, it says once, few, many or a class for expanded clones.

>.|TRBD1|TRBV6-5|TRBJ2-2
CASSYRDSLNTGELFF
TGTGCCAGCAGTTACAGGGACAGCCTGAACACCGGGGAGCTGTTTTTT
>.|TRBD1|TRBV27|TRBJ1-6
CASSLSSDRAILTDYNSPLHF
TGTGCCAGCAGTTTATCGTCGGACAGGGCAATACTTACCGACTATAATTCACCCCTCCACTTT
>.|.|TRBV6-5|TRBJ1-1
CASSYARRTVNTEAFF
TGTGCCAGCAGTTACGCGCGTAGGACAGTGAACACTGAAGCTTTCTTT
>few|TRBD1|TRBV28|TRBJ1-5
CASSLPSQGVNQPQHF
TGTGCCAGCAGTTTACCGTCGCAGGGGGTCAATCAGCCCCAGCATTTT
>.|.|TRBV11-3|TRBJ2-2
CASSLDPGAGTGELFF
TGTGCCAGCAGCTTAGACCCGGGAGCGGGCACCGGGGAGCTGTTTTTT
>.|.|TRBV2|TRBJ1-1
CASMLIGQTFF
TGTGCCAGCATGTTAATCGGACAGACTTTCTTT
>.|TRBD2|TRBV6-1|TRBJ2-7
CASSEPASGYEQYF
TGTGCCAGCAGTGAACCGGCTAGCGGTTACGAGCAGTACTTC
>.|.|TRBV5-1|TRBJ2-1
CASRGVSGVVFNEQFF
TGCGCCAGCAGGGGGGTTTCAGGGGTAGTCTTCAATGAGCAGTTCTTC
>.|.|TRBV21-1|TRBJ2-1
CASSKRAGTGVGNEQFF
TGTGCCAGCAGCAAACGAGCCGGGACAGGGGTCGGCAATGAGCAGTTCTTC
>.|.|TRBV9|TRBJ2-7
CASSVEATGQYF
TGTGCCAGCAGCGTAGAGGCGACGGGGCAGTACTTC
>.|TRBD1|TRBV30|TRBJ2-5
CAWTHRGYRGPTETQYF
TGTGCCTGGACCCACAGGGGATACAGGGGGCCTACGGAGACCCAGTACTTC
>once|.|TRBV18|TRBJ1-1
CASSPPPRSEAFF
TGTGCCAGCTCACCACCCCCGAGGTCTGAAGCTTTCTTT
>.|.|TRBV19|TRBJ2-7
CASSDPGHKTYEQYF
TGTGCCAGTAGTGACCCTGGACACAAAACCTACGAGCAGTACTTC
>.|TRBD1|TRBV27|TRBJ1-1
CASGPRGTGGAGNTEAFF
TGTGCCAGCGGACCCCGAGGGACAGGGGGCGCCGGGAACACTGAAGCTTTCTTT
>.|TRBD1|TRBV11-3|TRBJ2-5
CASSPLQGKETQYF
TGTGCCAGCAGCCCATTACAGGGGAAGGAGACCCAGTACTTC
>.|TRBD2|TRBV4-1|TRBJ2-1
CASSQDWGLAGVNEQFF
TGCGCCAGCAGCCAAGATTGGGGACTAGCGGGAGTCAATGAGCAGTTCTTC
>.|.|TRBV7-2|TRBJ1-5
CASSLSRDQPQHF
TGTGCCAGCAGCTTATCGCGGGATCAGCCCCAGCATTTT
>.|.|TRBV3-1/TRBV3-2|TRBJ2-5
CASSQVDTTQETQYF
TGTGCCAGCAGCCAAGTTGATACAACCCAGGAGACCCAGTACTTC
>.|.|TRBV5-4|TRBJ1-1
CASSLGWGRTNTEAFF
TGTGCCAGCAGCTTGGGCTGGGGCCGGACGAACACTGAAGCTTTCTTT
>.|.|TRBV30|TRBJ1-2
CAWRVPAGEGRSLYGYTF
TGTGCCTGGAGAGTGCCGGCTGGGGAGGGCCGCTCCCTCTATGGCTACACCTTC
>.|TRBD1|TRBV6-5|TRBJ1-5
CASSLRDSPNQPQHF
TGTGCCAGCAGTCTCCGGGACAGCCCCAATCAGCCCCAGCATTTT
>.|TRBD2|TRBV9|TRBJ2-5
CASSVATTSGSQETQYF
TGTGCCAGCAGCGTAGCTACTACTAGCGGGAGTCAGGAGACCCAGTACTTC
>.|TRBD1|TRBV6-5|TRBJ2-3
CASRRGWKESDTQYF
TGTGCCAGCCGCAGGGGGTGGAAGGAGTCAGATACGCAGTATTTT
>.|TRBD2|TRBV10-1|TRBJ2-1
CASGLGLAGEGEQFF
TGCGCCAGTGGCCTAGGACTAGCGGGAGAGGGTGAGCAGTTCTTC
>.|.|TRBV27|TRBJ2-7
CASSLGQSYEQYF
TGTGCCAGCAGTTTAGGACAGAGCTACGAGCAGTACTTC
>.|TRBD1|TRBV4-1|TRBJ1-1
CASSVGQGRNTEAFF
TGCGCCAGCAGCGTGGGACAGGGGAGGAACACTGAAGCTTTCTTT
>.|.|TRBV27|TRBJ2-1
CASIKETRSYNEQFF
TGTGCCAGCATCAAAGAGACTCGCTCCTACAATGAGCAGTTCTTC
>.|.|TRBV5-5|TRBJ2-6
CASSLILTPSGANVLTF
TGTGCCAGCAGCTTGATCCTAACCCCCTCTGGGGCCAACGTCCTGACTTTC
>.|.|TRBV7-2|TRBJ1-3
CASSLAGRVSGNTIYF
TGTGCCAGCAGCTTAGCCGGTCGGGTCTCTGGAAACACCATATATTTT
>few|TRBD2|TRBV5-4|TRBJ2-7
CASSAGTTTYEQYF
TGTGCCAGCAGCGCCGGGACTACCACCTACGAGCAGTACTTC
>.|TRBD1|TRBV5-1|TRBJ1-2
CASTDRGWDYTF
TGCGCCAGCACCGACAGGGGTTGGGACTACACCTTC
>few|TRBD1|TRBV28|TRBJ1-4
CASSRGQGYNEKLFF
TGTGCCAGCAGCCGCGGACAGGGATATAATGAAAAACTGTTTTTT